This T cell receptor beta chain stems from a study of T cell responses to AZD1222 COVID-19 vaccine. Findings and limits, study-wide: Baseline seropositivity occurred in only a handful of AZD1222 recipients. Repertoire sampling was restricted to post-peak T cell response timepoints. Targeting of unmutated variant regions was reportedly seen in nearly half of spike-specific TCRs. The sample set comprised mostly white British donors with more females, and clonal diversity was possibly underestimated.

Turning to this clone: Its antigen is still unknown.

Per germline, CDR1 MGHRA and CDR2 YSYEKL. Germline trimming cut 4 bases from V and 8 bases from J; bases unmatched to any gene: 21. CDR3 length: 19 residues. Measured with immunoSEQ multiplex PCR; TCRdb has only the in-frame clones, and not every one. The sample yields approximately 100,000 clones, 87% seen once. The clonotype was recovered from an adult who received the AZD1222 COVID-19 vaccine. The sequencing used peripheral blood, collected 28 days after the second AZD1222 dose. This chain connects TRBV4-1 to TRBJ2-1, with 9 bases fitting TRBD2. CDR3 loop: CASSLPGRRVAGVLDEQFF. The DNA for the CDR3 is TGCGCCAGCAGCCTCCCTGGCCGCAGGGTAGCGGGAGTTTTAGATGAGCAGTTCTTC.